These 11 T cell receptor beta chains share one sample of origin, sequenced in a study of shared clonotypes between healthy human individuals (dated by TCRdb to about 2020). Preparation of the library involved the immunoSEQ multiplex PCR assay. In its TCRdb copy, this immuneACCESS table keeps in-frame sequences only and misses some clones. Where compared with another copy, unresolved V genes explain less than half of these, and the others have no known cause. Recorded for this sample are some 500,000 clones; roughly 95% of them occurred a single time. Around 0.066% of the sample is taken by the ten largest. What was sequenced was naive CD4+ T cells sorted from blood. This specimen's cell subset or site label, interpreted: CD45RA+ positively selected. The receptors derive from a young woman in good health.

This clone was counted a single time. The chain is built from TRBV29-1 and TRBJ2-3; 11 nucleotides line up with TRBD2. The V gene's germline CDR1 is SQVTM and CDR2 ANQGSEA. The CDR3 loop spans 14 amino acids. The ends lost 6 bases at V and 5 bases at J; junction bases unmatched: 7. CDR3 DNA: TGCAGCGTGGCCCTGACTAGCGGGAAAGATACGCAGTATTTT. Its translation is CSVALTSGKDTQYF.

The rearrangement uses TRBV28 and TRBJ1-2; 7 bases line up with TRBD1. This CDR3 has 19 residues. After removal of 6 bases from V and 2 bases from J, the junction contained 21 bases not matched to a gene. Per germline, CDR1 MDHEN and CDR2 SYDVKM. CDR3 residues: CASSGFVLSATGRNYGYTF. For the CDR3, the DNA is TGTGCCAGCAGCGGATTTGTGCTTTCTGCGACAGGGAGGAACTATGGCTACACCTTC.

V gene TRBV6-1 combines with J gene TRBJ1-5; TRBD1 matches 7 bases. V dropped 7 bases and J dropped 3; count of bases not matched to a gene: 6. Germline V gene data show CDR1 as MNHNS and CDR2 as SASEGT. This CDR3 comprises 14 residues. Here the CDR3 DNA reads TGTGCCAGCAAGAGACAGGGAAACAATCAGCCCCAGCATTTT. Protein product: CASKRQGNNQPQHF.

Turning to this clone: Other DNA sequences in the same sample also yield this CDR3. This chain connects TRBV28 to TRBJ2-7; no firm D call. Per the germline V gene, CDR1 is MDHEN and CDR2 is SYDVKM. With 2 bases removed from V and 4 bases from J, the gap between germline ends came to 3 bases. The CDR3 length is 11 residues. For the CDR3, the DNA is TGTGCCAGCAGTTTACGTTACGAGCAGTACTTC. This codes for CASSLRYEQYF.

The CDR3 DNA is TGTGCCAGCAGTGACCCGGGACAGGGTTTAGGCACTGAAGCTTTCTTT. Its protein is CASSDPGQGLGTEAFF. V usage is TRBV28 and J usage is TRBJ1-1, with 9 bases lining up with TRBD1. Germline V gene sequence: CDR1 MDHEN, CDR2 SYDVKM. This CDR3 region has 16 residues. V gave up 5 bases and J gave up 4 bases; unmatched junction bases: 11.

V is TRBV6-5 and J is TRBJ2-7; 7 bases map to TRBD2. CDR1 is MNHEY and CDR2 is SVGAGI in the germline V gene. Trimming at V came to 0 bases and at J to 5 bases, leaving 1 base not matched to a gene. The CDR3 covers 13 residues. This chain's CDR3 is CASSYSGGNEQYF. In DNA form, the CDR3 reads TGTGCCAGCAGTTACTCGGGAGGGAACGAGCAGTACTTC.

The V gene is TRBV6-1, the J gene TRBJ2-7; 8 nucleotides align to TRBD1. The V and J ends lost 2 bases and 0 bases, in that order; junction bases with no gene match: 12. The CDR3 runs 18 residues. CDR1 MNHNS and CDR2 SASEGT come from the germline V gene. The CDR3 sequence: CASSENPLRTGSSYEQYF. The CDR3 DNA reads TGTGCCAGCAGTGAAAACCCCTTACGGACAGGGAGCTCCTACGAGCAGTACTTC.

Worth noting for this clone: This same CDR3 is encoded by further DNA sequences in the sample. CDR3 protein: CASSLRGNEQFF. The CDR3 bases are TGTGCCAGCAGTTTACGAGGTAATGAGCAGTTCTTC. This sequence joins TRBV28 and TRBJ2-1; D remains ambiguous. Trimming cost V 2 bases and J 7 bases, with 6 bases left between them. The CDR3 is 12 residues long. CDR1 MDHEN and CDR2 SYDVKM come from the germline V gene.

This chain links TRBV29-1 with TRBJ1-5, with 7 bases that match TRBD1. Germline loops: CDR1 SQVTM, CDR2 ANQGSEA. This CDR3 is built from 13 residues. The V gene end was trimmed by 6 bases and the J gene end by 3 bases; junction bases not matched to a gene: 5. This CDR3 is CSVTTGANQPQHF. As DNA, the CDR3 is TGCAGCGTCACTACAGGGGCCAATCAGCCCCAGCATTTT.

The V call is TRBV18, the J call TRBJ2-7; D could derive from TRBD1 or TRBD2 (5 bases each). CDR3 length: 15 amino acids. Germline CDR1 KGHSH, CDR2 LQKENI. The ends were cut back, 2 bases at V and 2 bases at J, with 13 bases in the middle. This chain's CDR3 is CASSPMRGATYEQYF. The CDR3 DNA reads TGTGCCAGCTCACCAATGAGGGGCGCGACCTACGAGCAGTACTTC.

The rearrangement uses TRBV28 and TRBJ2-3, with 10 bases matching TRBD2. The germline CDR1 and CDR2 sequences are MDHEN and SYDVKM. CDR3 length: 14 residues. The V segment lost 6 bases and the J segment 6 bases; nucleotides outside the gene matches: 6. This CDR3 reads CASSSSGSGDTQYF. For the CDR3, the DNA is TGTGCCAGCAGCTCTAGCGGGAGTGGGGATACGCAGTATTTT.